This T cell receptor (beta chain) emerged from a study of beta chain features in type 1 diabetes. What was sequenced were expressed TCRB transcripts, since all of the isolated RNA had been reverse transcribed. Sequencing was performed with immunoSEQ multiplex PCR; in TCRdb, only in-frame clones are kept and a portion is missing. The sample has more than 110,000 clones, less than 9% seen once. Only a few counts were recorded for this clone. The source of this sequence is a woman younger than 45 in good health. The sample consisted of central memory CD4+ T cells from blood.

CDR3 protein: CSVGRGGLPKGQYF. The CDR3 DNA sequence: TGCAGCGTGGGGAGGGGGGGCCTACCTAAGGGGCAGTACTTC. This rearrangement joins TRBV29-1 to TRBJ2-7; D might be TRBD2 (7 bases). In germline, CDR1 is SQVTM, CDR2 ANQGSEA. V lost 6 bases to trimming and J lost 9 bases, with 24 bases between them. The CDR3 has 14 amino acids.